This TCR beta chain originates from a study of radiation and T cells in renal cell carcinoma. This table comes from immunoSEQ multiplex PCR, and its TCRdb copy is limited to in-frame clones, with some not included. Found here are some 130,000 clones, 81% of them singletons; the top ten hold 1.9%. Sample time point: blood 2 weeks post-SBRT. Treatment specified: 15 Gy SBRT to primary tumor, nephrectomy 4 weeks later. This specimen was blood, taken from a patient whose treatment included radiotherapy and nephrectomy. The origin of this receptor is a woman in her sixties with renal cell carcinoma.

CDR3: CASSLDGRTNEKLFF. For the CDR3, the DNA is TGCGCCAGCAGCTTGGATGGGAGGACTAATGAAAAACTGTTTTTT. The chain combines TRBV5-1 with TRBJ1-4; D not certain. This CDR3 comprises 15 residues. V was shortened by 0 bases and J by 2 bases, with 8 bases between the two germline ends. Germline V lookup: CDR1 SGHRS, CDR2 YFSETQ. Looking up the rest from reference TRBV5-1 and TRBJ1-4 gives the full variable domain: KAGVTQTPRYLIKTRGQQVTLSCSPISGHRSVSWYQQTPGQGLQFLFEYFSETQRNKGNFPGRFSGRQFSNSRSEMNVSTLELGDSALYLCASSLDGRTNEKLFFGSGTQLSVL.